This T cell receptor (beta chain) was documented in a study of shared clonotypes between healthy human individuals. General study findings and limits: Estimated clonotype richness was generally higher in naive than memory subsets.

The table came from immunoSEQ multiplex PCR; TCRdb's copy has only in-frame clones and leaves some out. The sample lists about 1.5 million clones, 95% to 99% occurring once. About this clone itself: Antigen unknown.

V gave up 4 bases and J gave up 4 bases; unmatched junction bases: 6. The CDR3 is 14 residues long. CDR1 is SGHNT, CDR2 YYREEE, per germline (reference sequence). This TCR derives from a man in his thirties or forties in good health. J is TRBJ1-2 and V is TRBV5-4; TRBD1 matches 8 bases. Sequencing input: naive CD4+ T cells sorted from blood. As to subset: CD45RA+ positively selected. The CDR3 region is CASSQTGAGYGYTF. The DNA for the CDR3 is TGTGCCAGCAGCCAGACAGGGGCGGGCTATGGCTACACCTTC.